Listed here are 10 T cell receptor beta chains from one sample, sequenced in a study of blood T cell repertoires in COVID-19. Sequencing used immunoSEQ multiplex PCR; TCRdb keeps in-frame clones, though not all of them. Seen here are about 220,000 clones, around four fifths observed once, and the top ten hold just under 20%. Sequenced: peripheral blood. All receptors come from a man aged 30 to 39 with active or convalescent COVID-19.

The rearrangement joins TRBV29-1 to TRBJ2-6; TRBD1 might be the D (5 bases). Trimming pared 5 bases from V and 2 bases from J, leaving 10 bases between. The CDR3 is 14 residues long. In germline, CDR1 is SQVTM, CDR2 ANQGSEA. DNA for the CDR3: TGCAGCGTTCAGCAGGGTCCTGGGGCCAACGTCCTGACTTTC. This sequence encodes CSVQQGPGANVLTF.

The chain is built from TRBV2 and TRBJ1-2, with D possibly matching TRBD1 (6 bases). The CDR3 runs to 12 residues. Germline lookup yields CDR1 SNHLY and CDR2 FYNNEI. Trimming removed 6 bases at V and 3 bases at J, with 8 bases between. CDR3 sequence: CASSRTDYGYTF. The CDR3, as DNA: TGTGCCAGCAGCAGGACAGACTATGGCTACACCTTC. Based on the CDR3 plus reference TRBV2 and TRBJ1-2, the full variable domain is EPEVTQTPSHQVTQMGQEVILRCVPISNHLYFYWYRQILGQKVEFLVSFYNNEISEKSEIFDDQFSVERPDGSNFTLKIRSTKLEDSAMYFCASSRTDYGYTFGSGTRLTVV.

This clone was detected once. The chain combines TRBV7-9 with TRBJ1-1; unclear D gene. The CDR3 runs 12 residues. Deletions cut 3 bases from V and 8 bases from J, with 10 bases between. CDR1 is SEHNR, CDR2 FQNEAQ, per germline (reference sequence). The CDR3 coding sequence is TGTGCCAGCAGCTTTCTTGGTCAGGAAGCTTTCTTT. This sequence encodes CASSFLGQEAFF.

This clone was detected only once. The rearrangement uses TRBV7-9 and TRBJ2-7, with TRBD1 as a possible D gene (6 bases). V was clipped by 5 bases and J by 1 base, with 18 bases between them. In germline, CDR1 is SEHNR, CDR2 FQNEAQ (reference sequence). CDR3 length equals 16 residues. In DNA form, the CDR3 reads TGTGCCAGCAGCGCCTCCGGGACACCAGAGTCCTACGAGCAGTACTTC. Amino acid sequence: CASSASGTPESYEQYF.

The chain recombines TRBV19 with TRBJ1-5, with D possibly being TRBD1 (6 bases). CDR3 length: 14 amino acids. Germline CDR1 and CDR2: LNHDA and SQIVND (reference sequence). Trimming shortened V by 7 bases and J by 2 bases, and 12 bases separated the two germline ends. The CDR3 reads CASKNNRGNQPQHF. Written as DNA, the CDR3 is TGTGCCAGTAAGAACAACAGGGGCAATCAGCCCCAGCATTTT.

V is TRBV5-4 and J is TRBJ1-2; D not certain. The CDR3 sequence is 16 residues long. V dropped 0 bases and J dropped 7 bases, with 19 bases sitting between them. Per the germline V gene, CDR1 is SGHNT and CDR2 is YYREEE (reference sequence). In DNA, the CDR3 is TGTGCCAGCAGCTTGGATCTGAGAGCGCAGGAGGTTGGCTACACCTTC. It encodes CASSLDLRAQEVGYTF.

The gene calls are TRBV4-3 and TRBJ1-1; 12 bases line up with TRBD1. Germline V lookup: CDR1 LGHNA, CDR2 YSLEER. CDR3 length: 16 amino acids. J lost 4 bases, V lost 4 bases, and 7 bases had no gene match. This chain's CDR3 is CASSLTGTGGPTEAFF. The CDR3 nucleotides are TGCGCCAGCAGCCTGACCGGGACAGGGGGCCCCACTGAAGCTTTCTTT.

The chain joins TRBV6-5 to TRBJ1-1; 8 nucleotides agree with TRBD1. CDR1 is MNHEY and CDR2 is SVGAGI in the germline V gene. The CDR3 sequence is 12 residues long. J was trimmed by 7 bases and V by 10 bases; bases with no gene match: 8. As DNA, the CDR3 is TGTGCCACCCACAGGGGGGACGATGAAGCTTTCTTT. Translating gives CATHRGDDEAFF.

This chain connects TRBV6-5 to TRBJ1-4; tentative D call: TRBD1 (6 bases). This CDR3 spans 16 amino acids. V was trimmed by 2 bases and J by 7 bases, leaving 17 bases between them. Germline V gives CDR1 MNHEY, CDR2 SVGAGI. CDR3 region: CASSYERPQGGEKLFF. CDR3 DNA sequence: TGTGCCAGCAGTTACGAGAGGCCCCAAGGGGGTGAAAAACTGTTTTTT.

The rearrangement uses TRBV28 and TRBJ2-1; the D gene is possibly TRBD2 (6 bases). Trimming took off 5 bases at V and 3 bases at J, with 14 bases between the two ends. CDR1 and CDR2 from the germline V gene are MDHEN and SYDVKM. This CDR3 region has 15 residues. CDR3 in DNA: TGTGCCAGCAGTACGATAGCGGTTCTCTACAATGAGCAGTTCTTC. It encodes CASSTIAVLYNEQFF.